These 6 T cell receptor beta chains were all obtained from the same sample, sequenced in a study of T cell repertoires in cytomegalovirus infection. Their specific antigens are unknown. TCRdb ran MiXCR on the reads and lists one entry per CDR3 protein. The sample includes about 280,000 distinct CDR3 sequences, about 20% of them seen just once. The sequenced sample was cultured PBMCs, obtained from culture after CMV antigen stimulation. The source of these receptors is a human donor in good health (CMV status not recorded). Some clones in this sample may be carry-over from other donors' samples.

This clonotype was counted at least ten times. CDR3 residues: CASSFLAGGPDEQYF. For the CDR3, the DNA is TGTGCCAGCAGCTTTCTAGCGGGAGGGCCGGACGAGCAGTACTTC. The chain uses TRBV7-9 and TRBJ2-7; 12 positions agree with TRBD2. The germline V gene has CDR1 SEHNR and CDR2 FQNEAQ (reference sequence). This CDR3 spans 15 amino acids. Trimming removed 3 bases from V and 5 bases from J; junction bases left unmatched: 5.

The V and J genes are TRBV4-1 and TRBJ2-4, with 7 bases that match TRBD2. Germline CDR1 MGHRA, CDR2 YSYEKL. This CDR3 is 14 amino acids long. The junction had 7 bases not matched to a gene; V was cut back by 4 bases and J by 7 bases. Here the CDR3 reads CASSPGTGGNIQYF. The CDR3, as DNA: TGCGCCAGCAGCCCAGGGACCGGGGGGAACATTCAGTACTTC.

J is TRBJ2-4 and V is TRBV4-2; 10 bases fit TRBD2. The CDR3 is 18 residues long. In germline, CDR1 is LGHNA, CDR2 YNFKEQ. Losses at the gene ends were 0 bases for V and 0 bases for J; bases not matched to a gene: 5. CDR3 amino acids: CASSQERTSGLAKNIQYF. CDR3 DNA: TGTGCCAGCAGCCAAGAACGGACTAGCGGACTAGCCAAAAACATTCAGTACTTC.

This clonotype was picked up a small number of times. The chain joins TRBV6-2 or TRBV6-3 to TRBJ2-6, with a possible D match to TRBD1 (6 bases). Germline V CDR1 and CDR2: MNHEY, SVGEGT. Trimming removed 0 bases at V and 0 bases at J, with 15 bases between. The CDR3 is made up of 19 amino acids. The CDR3 here is CASSYSTGPLSSGANVLTF. The CDR3 DNA follows: TGTGCCAGCAGTTACTCGACAGGCCCTCTGAGCTCTGGGGCCAACGTCCTGACTTTC.

This clonotype was seen at least ten times. The gene calls are TRBV7-6 and TRBJ2-3, with D hard to call. Trimming shortened V by 5 bases and J by 7 bases, and 16 bases separated the two germline ends. The CDR3 is 14 residues long. In germline, CDR1 is SGHVS, CDR2 FNYEAQ. CDR3 protein: CASSPAKVGNTQYF. Here the CDR3 DNA reads TGTGCCAGCAGCCCCGCCAAGGTCGGAAATACGCAGTATTTT.

There are many counts of this clonotype. The CDR3 nucleotides are TGTGCCAGCAGCTTAATTTCCATGGCAGGCTCCTACAATGAGCAGTTCTTC. The encoded protein is CASSLISMAGSYNEQFF. The genes are TRBV7-2 and TRBJ2-1; D uncertain. Trimming took off 2 bases at V and 0 bases at J, with 14 bases between the two ends. CDR3 length equals 17 residues. Germline loops: CDR1 SGHTA, CDR2 FQGNSA.